A single sample is the source of the 8 T cell receptor beta chains below, sequenced in a study of cytomegalovirus exposure and HLA in healthy donors (TCRdb year 2017). Library method: the immunoSEQ multiplex PCR assay. A mixture of 60 forward primers for TCR Vbeta segments and 13 reverse primers for TCR Jbeta segments was used in the multiplex PCR. TCRdb obtained this table from immuneACCESS and retained in-frame rearrangements with V and J assigned. These tables miss some clones; where compared with another copy, unresolved V genes account for less than half of the shortfall, and the remainder is unexplained. This sample comprises fewer than 180,000 clones, 60% to 85% of them detected only once. The ten largest account for approximately 6% of the sample. Sequencing was done on a sample of PBMCs. Receptors were obtained from a man aged 50-60 years in good health and CMV-seropositive.

The V call is TRBV11-2, the J call TRBJ2-7, with D uncertain. Trimming stripped 0 bases from V and 3 bases from J, with 9 bases between. The CDR3 loop spans 14 amino acids. Germline V gene lookup returns CDR1 SGHAT and CDR2 FQNNGV. The CDR3 DNA reads as TGTGCCAGCAGCTTAGATATCAGAAGCTACGAGCAGTACTTC. Translated, it gives CASSLDIRSYEQYF.

The J gene is TRBJ1-2, the V gene TRBV6-1; D is undetermined. The V end lost 4 bases, the J end lost 0 bases, and 6 bases lay between the germline ends. The CDR3 is made up of 13 amino acids. CDR1 MNHNS and CDR2 SASEGT come from the germline V gene. CDR3 DNA sequence: TGTGCCAGCAGTGCGAGTTCTAACTATGGCTACACCTTC. Its translation: CASSASSNYGYTF.

The chain combines TRBV7-3 with TRBJ2-1, with 7 bases identical to TRBD2. The junction had 7 bases not matched to a gene; V was cut back by 1 base and J by 10 bases. The CDR3 length is 14 residues. Germline V lookup: CDR1 SGHTA, CDR2 FQGTGA. CDR3 in DNA: TGTGCCAGCAGCTTAATGTCTCTAGCGGACGAGCAGTTCTTC. Translation: CASSLMSLADEQFF.

V and J are TRBV27 and TRBJ2-7, with 7 bases matching TRBD1. With 6 bases clipped from V and 9 bases from J, the junction kept 11 bases outside the gene matches. The germline gives CDR1 MNHEY, CDR2 SMNVEV (reference sequence). The CDR3 runs 13 residues. This CDR3 reads CASRDPDRIRQYF. CDR3 nucleotides: TGTGCCAGCAGAGACCCGGACAGGATCCGGCAGTACTTC.

The CDR3 is CASSLSGQGTAGYTF. The CDR3 DNA follows: TGTGCCAGCAGTTTATCGGGCCAGGGAACAGCTGGCTACACCTTC. The chain combines TRBV28 with TRBJ1-2; D may be TRBD1 (5 bases). The germline CDR1 and CDR2 sequences are MDHEN and SYDVKM. The length of the CDR3 is 15 residues. The V and J ends lost 1 base and 7 bases respectively, with 16 bases between them.

This clone showed up just a few times. The chain uses TRBV5-1 and TRBJ2-1; 10 nucleotides agree with TRBD1. V gave up 0 bases and J gave up 6 bases; unmatched junction bases: 0. The germline V gene has CDR1 SGHRS and CDR2 YFSETQ. The length of the CDR3 is 14 residues. The CDR3 here is CASSLGTGGNEQFF. For the CDR3, the DNA is TGCGCCAGCAGCTTGGGGACAGGGGGCAATGAGCAGTTCTTC.

The rearrangement links TRBV5-1 to TRBJ2-5; 7 nucleotides agree with TRBD2. This CDR3 has 14 residues. Per the germline V gene, CDR1 is SGHRS and CDR2 is YFSETQ. Trimming cost V 0 bases and J 4 bases; bases outside gene matches: 3. The DNA of the CDR3 is TGCGCCAGCAGCTTGGTCTTAGCGGGAGAGACCCAGTACTTC. Encoded protein: CASSLVLAGETQYF.

The chain carries TRBV2 and TRBJ2-3, with D tentatively TRBD1 (5 bases). The CDR3 runs to 16 residues. Trimming shortened V by 1 base and J by 0 bases, and 11 bases separated the two germline ends. From germline, CDR1 is SNHLY and CDR2 FYNNEI. The CDR3 region has the DNA TGTGCCAGCAGTGAAGGGCAGGGTTGGAGCACAGATACGCAGTATTTT. Amino acids: CASSEGQGWSTDTQYF.